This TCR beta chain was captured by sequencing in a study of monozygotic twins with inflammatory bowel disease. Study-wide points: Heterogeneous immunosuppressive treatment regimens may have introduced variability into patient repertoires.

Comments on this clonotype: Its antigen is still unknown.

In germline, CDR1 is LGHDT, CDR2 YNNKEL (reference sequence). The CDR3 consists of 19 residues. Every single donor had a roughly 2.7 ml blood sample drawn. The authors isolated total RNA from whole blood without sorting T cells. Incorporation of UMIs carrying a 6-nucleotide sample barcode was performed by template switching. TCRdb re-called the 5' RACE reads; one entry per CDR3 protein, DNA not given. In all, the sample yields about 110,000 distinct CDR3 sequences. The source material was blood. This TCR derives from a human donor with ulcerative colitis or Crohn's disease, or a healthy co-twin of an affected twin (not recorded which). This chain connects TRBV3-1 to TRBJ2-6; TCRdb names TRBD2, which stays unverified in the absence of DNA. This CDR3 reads CASSQGNPSGRVWANVLTF. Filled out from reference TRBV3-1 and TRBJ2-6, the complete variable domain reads DTAVSQTPKYLVTQMGNDKSIKCEQNLGHDTMYWYKQDSKKFLKIMFSYNNKELIINETVPNRFSPKSPDKAHLNLHINSLELGDSAVYFCASSQGNPSGRVWANVLTFGAGSRLTVL.